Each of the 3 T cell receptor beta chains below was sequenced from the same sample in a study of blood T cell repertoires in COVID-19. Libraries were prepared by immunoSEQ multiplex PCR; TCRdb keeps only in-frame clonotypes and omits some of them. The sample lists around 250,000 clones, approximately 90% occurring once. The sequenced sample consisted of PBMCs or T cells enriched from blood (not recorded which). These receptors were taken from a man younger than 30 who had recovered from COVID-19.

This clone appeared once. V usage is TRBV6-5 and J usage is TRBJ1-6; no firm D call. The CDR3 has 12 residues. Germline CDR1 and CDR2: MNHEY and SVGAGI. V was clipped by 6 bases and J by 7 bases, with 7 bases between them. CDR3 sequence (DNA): TGTGCCAGCAGGTTTGAGAATTCACCCCTCCACTTT. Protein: CASRFENSPLHF.

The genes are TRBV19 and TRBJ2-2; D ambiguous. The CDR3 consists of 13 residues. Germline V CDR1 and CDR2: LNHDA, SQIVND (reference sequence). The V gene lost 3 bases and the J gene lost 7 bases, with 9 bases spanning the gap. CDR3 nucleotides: TGTGCCAGTAGTATGGGCATTAGCGGGGAGCTGTTTTTT. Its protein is CASSMGISGELFF.

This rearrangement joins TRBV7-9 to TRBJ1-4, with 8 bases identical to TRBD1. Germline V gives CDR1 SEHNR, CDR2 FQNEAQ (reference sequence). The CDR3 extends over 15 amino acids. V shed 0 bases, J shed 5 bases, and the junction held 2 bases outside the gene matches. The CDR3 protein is CASSLARTGNEKLFF. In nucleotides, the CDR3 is TGTGCCAGCAGCTTAGCCCGGACAGGGAATGAAAAACTGTTTTTT.